This T cell receptor beta chain was sequenced in a study of identical twins. No donor was unhealthy or non-Caucasian. One entry per CDR3 protein results from TCRdb running MiXCR on the 5' RACE reads. Here the sample spans 400,000 to 500,000 distinct CDR3 sequences, roughly 18% being singletons. Regarding this clonotype: Its antigen is undetermined.

Trimming removed 0 bases at V and 2 bases at J, with 8 bases between. CDR1 and CDR2 from the germline V gene are SGHRS and YFSETQ. The CDR3 runs 14 residues. Overall study findings and caveats: Alpha sequences that were out-of-frame and twin-shared showed an excess of low generation probability. Zero-insertion findings could be partly confounded by invariant cells (MAIT and iNKT cells). Conclusions leaned on cross-sectional statistical analysis and did not track the same donors over time.

The TCR comes from a man aged 45-60 years in good health. Specimen: naive T cells sorted from blood. The chain carries TRBV5-1 and TRBJ2-5; the D is unclear. CDR3: CASSLVGIQETQYF. CDR3 bases: TGCGCCAGCAGCTTGGTCGGCATACAAGAGACCCAGTACTTC.